This passage covers 32 T cell receptor beta chains from one sample sequenced in a study of shared clonotypes between healthy human individuals. The table came from immunoSEQ multiplex PCR; TCRdb's copy has only in-frame clones and leaves some out. The table shows about 980,000 clones, with about three quarters occurring only once. Sample: memory CD4+ T cells sorted from blood. Subset indicated: CD45RA-negative fraction. The receptors come from a man between 18 and 29 years old in good health.

The chain links TRBV5-4 to TRBJ2-1; tentatively, D is TRBD2 (5 bases). Deletions cut 4 bases from V and 1 base from J, with 12 bases between. This CDR3 comprises 15 residues. CDR1 and CDR2 from the germline V gene are SGHNT and YYREEE (reference sequence). The CDR3 DNA is TGTGCCAGCAGCCTAGCTGGAAAGTCCTACAATGAGCAGTTCTTC. Protein product: CASSLAGKSYNEQFF.

This clone was detected a few times. This rearrangement joins TRBV5-4 to TRBJ1-1; D is unresolved. The V end lost 4 bases, the J end lost 7 bases, and 14 bases lay between the germline ends. This CDR3 spans 13 amino acids. Looked up from germline, CDR1 is SGHNT and CDR2 is YYREEE (reference sequence). This CDR3 reads CASSRLPGLEAFF. CDR3 DNA: TGTGCCAGCAGCCGTCTCCCCGGGCTTGAAGCTTTCTTT.

This clone was found a few times. The V gene is TRBV2, the J gene TRBJ2-2; no definite D call. Germline V gene data show CDR1 as SNHLY and CDR2 as FYNNEI. V was pared by 4 bases and J by 0 bases, with 9 bases between. This CDR3 is built from 15 residues. This CDR3 reads CASSGSVSNTGELFF. The CDR3 DNA follows: TGTGCCAGCAGTGGATCGGTTTCGAACACCGGGGAGCTGTTTTTT.

The V call is TRBV11-3, the J call TRBJ2-7, with 8 positions matching TRBD1. Germline V gene lookup returns CDR1 SGHNT and CDR2 YENEEA. The V segment lost 8 bases and the J segment 7 bases; nucleotides outside the gene matches: 13. The CDR3 runs 14 residues. The CDR3 reads CASPSGQGAGEQYF. The CDR3 region has the DNA TGTGCCAGCCCCTCGGGCCAGGGGGCAGGTGAGCAGTACTTC.

J is TRBJ1-5 and V is TRBV4-3, with D possibly being TRBD1 (5 bases). This CDR3 region has 13 residues. V was cut by 1 base and J by 6 bases, with 7 bases left in between. Germline V gene sequence: CDR1 LGHNA, CDR2 YSLEER. The CDR3 here is CASSQAGGQPQHF. The CDR3 nucleotides are TGCGCCAGCAGCCAAGCGGGGGGTCAGCCCCAGCATTTT.

This chain connects TRBV23-1 to TRBJ1-2; D is perhaps TRBD1 (5 bases). TRBV23-1 is identified as an open reading frame with a role that is uncertain. This CDR3 is built from 15 residues. V was clipped by 4 bases and J by 8 bases, with 20 bases between them. The DNA for the CDR3 is TGCGCCAGCAGTCCCTCGGGACGAGGCATGAGAGGCTACACCTTC. Protein product: CASSPSGRGMRGYTF.

CDR3 coding DNA: TGTGCCAGCAGCCTCCTCTCCCCTAGCGGCCCCTACGAGCAGTACTTC. This sequence encodes CASSLLSPSGPYEQYF. The chain links TRBV7-2 to TRBJ2-7; 7 bases are shared with TRBD2. Germline values: CDR1 SGHTA, CDR2 FQGNSA. The CDR3 is made up of 16 amino acids. J was trimmed by 2 bases and V by 5 bases; bases with no gene match: 12.

J is TRBJ1-1 and V is TRBV11-2, with 7 bases aligning to TRBD1. Germline CDR1 and CDR2: SGHAT and FQNNGV. This CDR3 is built from 16 residues. The trim removed 5 bases at V and 6 bases at J, leaving 15 bases unmatched. The CDR3 DNA reads as TGTGCCAGCAGCCCTAGAGGGGAGGGGGCTTTGGCTGAAGCTTTCTTT. This gives the protein CASSPRGEGALAEAFF.

The chain joins TRBV27 to TRBJ2-7, with 7 positions matching TRBD2. The CDR3 contains 14 residues. Germline values: CDR1 MNHEY, CDR2 SMNVEV (reference sequence). V lost 0 bases, J lost 6 bases, and 5 bases stayed unmatched. The CDR3 DNA sequence: TGTGCCAGCAGTTTATCGGGGAGGGTGGCCGAGCAGTACTTC. It specifies CASSLSGRVAEQYF.

This rearrangement joins TRBV7-9 to TRBJ1-1; TRBD1 is a possible D gene (5 bases). Per germline, CDR1 SEHNR and CDR2 FQNEAQ (reference sequence). The germline V and J ends were trimmed by 2 bases and 10 bases, with 8 bases remaining between them. The CDR3 has 11 residues. The CDR3 loop is CASSLSGGAFF. The CDR3 DNA is TGTGCCAGCAGCTTATCCGGGGGAGCTTTCTTT. The full variable domain, its missing parts supplied by reference TRBV7-9 and TRBJ1-1, is DTGVSQNPRHKITKRGQNVTFRCDPISEHNRLYWYRQTLGQGPEFLTYFQNEAQLEKSRLLSDRFSAERPKGSFSTLEIQRTEQGDSAMYLCASSLSGGAFFGQGTRLTVV.

The V and J genes are TRBV27 and TRBJ2-5, with D maybe TRBD2 (5 bases). There are 13 residues in the CDR3. Germline-derived CDR1 and CDR2 are MNHEY and SMNVEV (reference sequence). The V gene lost 8 bases and the J gene lost 5 bases, with 15 bases spanning the gap. The CDR3 nucleotides read TGTGCCAGCCGTCTGAGCCTAGCCGAGACCCAGTACTTC. Protein sequence: CASRLSLAETQYF.

J is TRBJ1-1 and V is TRBV7-9, with D unclear. The CDR3 loop spans 13 amino acids. With 2 bases removed from V and 7 bases from J, the gap between germline ends came to 11 bases. Germline V lookup: CDR1 SEHNR, CDR2 FQNEAQ (reference sequence). The CDR3 sequence: CASSLQDSIEAFF. CDR3 in DNA: TGTGCCAGCAGCTTACAGGATTCTATTGAAGCTTTCTTT.

This clone was detected a few times. This sequence joins TRBV5-4 and TRBJ2-1, with D maybe TRBD2 (5 bases). The CDR3 totals 15 residues. The germline CDR1 and CDR2 sequences are SGHNT and YYREEE (reference sequence). V was clipped by 2 bases and J by 2 bases, with 11 bases between them. The CDR3 coding sequence is TGTGCCAGCAGCTTAGGCGGGTTCACCTACAATGAGCAGTTCTTC. It yields the protein CASSLGGFTYNEQFF.

The chain couples TRBV6-1 to TRBJ1-5; no firm D call. From germline, CDR1 is MNHNS and CDR2 SASEGT. CDR3 size: 14 residues. V lost 1 base, J lost 9 bases, and 13 bases lay in between. The CDR3 DNA is TGTGCCAGCAGTGAAGGGAAGGGCAGTACGCCCCAGCATTTT. Translating gives CASSEGKGSTPQHF.

The rearrangement links TRBV30 to TRBJ1-5; D not resolved. Trimming took off 5 bases at V and 3 bases at J, with 11 bases between the two ends. Germline V CDR1 and CDR2: GTSNPN, SVGIG (reference sequence). This CDR3 spans 13 amino acids. The CDR3, as DNA: TGTGCCTGGGGCCCTGACTTCAATCAGCCCCAGCATTTT. Protein product: CAWGPDFNQPQHF.

In this sample, this clone turned up a few times. This chain joins TRBV11-2 and TRBJ1-6; D remains ambiguous. V was cut by 6 bases and J by 3 bases, with 6 bases left in between. The CDR3 loop spans 13 amino acids. Germline V lookup: CDR1 SGHAT, CDR2 FQNNGV. CDR3 coding DNA: TGTGCCAGCAGACCTGGCTATAATTCACCCCTCCACTTT. Translated: CASRPGYNSPLHF.

There are a few counts of this clone. The CDR3: CASERGNEKLFF. In DNA form, the CDR3 reads TGTGCCAGCGAACGGGGCAATGAAAAACTGTTTTTT. The V and J genes are TRBV6-1 and TRBJ1-4, with D perhaps matching TRBD1 (5 bases). This CDR3 is built from 12 residues. Germline V gene data show CDR1 as MNHNS and CDR2 as SASEGT. The V and J ends lost 8 bases and 5 bases respectively, with 9 bases between them.

The chain links TRBV30 to TRBJ2-7; tentatively, D is TRBD2 (5 bases). CDR3 size: 12 residues. Germline CDR1 GTSNPN, CDR2 SVGIG (reference sequence). The germline V and J ends were trimmed by 0 bases and 12 bases, with 15 bases remaining between them. DNA for the CDR3: TGTGCCTGGAGTGTTTACGGGAATTTTAGGTACTTC. Translating gives CAWSVYGNFRYF.

The gene calls are TRBV7-2 and TRBJ2-7, with D tentatively TRBD1 (6 bases). The CDR3 loop spans 14 amino acids. The V gene's germline CDR1 is SGHTA and CDR2 FQGNSA. Trimming removed 5 bases from V and 2 bases from J, with 13 bases in between. The CDR3 DNA sequence: TGTGCCAGCAGCGCTCAAGGGGGAGCCTACGAGCAGTACTTC. This sequence encodes CASSAQGGAYEQYF. The whole variable domain, filled in from reference TRBV7-2 and TRBJ2-7, reads GAGVSQSPSNKVTEKGKDVELRCDPISGHTALYWYRQSLGQGLEFLIYFQGNSAPDKSGLPSDRFSAERTGGSVSTLTIQRTQQEDSAVYLCASSAQGGAYEQYFGPGTRLTVT.

V usage is TRBV4-1 and J usage is TRBJ2-2; 7 nucleotides match TRBD1. Per the germline V gene, CDR1 is MGHRA and CDR2 is YSYEKL. Germline trimming cut 1 base from V and 6 bases from J; bases unmatched to any gene: 2. This CDR3 has 14 residues. For the CDR3, the DNA is TGCGCCAGCAGCCAAGGAGACAGGGCCGGGGAGCTGTTTTTT. Protein: CASSQGDRAGELFF.

This clone has just one count. Different DNA sequences within this sample yield the same CDR3. The chain has TRBV28 and TRBJ2-3; TRBD2 is a possible D gene (6 bases). V was trimmed by 1 base and J by 1 base, leaving 9 bases between them. Germline V lookup: CDR1 MDHEN, CDR2 SYDVKM. The CDR3 has 15 residues. The CDR3 region is CASSLYGRGTDTQYF. The CDR3 DNA sequence: TGTGCCAGCAGTTTATACGGGAGAGGCACAGATACGCAGTATTTT.

The chain couples TRBV29-1 to TRBJ2-7, with no clear D. V gave up 4 bases and J gave up 3 bases, with 7 bases separating them. This CDR3 has 11 amino acids. CDR1 SQVTM and CDR2 ANQGSEA come from the germline V gene. For the CDR3, the DNA is TGCAGCGTTGTGGCTTACTACGAGCAGTACTTC. It translates to CSVVAYYEQYF.

This clone was recorded many times. The chain links TRBV7-6 to TRBJ2-7, with 8 bases identical to TRBD2. This CDR3 has 14 amino acids. The ends lost 5 bases at V and 4 bases at J; junction bases unmatched: 7. Germline lookup yields CDR1 SGHVS and CDR2 FNYEAQ. The CDR3 DNA is TGTGCCAGCAGCGGGGGGACTAGTGGGTACGAGCAGTACTTC. It is translated as CASSGGTSGYEQYF.

V is TRBV10-2 and J is TRBJ2-2, with 9 bases identical to TRBD1. CDR3 size: 17 residues. The trim removed 2 bases at V and 4 bases at J, leaving 8 bases unmatched. Germline V gives CDR1 WSHSY, CDR2 SAAADI. The CDR3 sequence: CASSEPYRGRRTGELFF. The DNA of the CDR3 is TGCGCCAGCAGTGAGCCTTACAGGGGGCGGCGCACCGGGGAGCTGTTTTTT.

The chain employs TRBV4-3 and TRBJ2-1, with D perhaps TRBD2 (6 bases). Trimming took off 3 bases at V and 0 bases at J, with 9 bases between the two ends. The germline V gene encodes CDR1 LGHNA and CDR2 YSLEER. The CDR3 contains 15 residues. The CDR3 nucleotides read TGCGCCAGCAGCCAGGCCGGGAGCTCCTACAATGAGCAGTTCTTC. Its translation: CASSQAGSSYNEQFF.

This clone was observed a single time. The chain links TRBV14 to TRBJ2-7; 11 nucleotides agree with TRBD2. Germline CDR1 and CDR2: SGHDN and FVKESK. There are 16 residues in the CDR3. After removal of 2 bases from V and 4 bases from J, the junction contained 7 bases not matched to a gene. CDR3 bases: TGTGCCAGCAGCCAATCGGTACTAGCGGGAGTTTACGAGCAGTACTTC. This translates into CASSQSVLAGVYEQYF.

This sequence joins TRBV7-2 and TRBJ1-5; TRBD1 is a possible D gene (5 bases). V gave up 5 bases and J gave up 1 base, with 12 bases separating them. CDR1 and CDR2 (germline): SGHTA, FQGNSA. The CDR3 is made up of 15 amino acids. CDR3 sequence (DNA): TGTGCCAGCAGCGTTACCGGGACGAGCAATCAGCCCCAGCATTTT. It encodes CASSVTGTSNQPQHF.

The J gene is TRBJ2-5, the V gene TRBV5-6; the match to TRBD2 covers 10 bases. In germline, CDR1 is SGHDT, CDR2 YYEEEE. The CDR3 has 17 amino acids. V was pared by 0 bases and J by 5 bases, with 10 bases of the junction left unmatched. CDR3 residues: CASSLALLAGGGETQYF. In nucleotides, the CDR3 is TGTGCCAGCAGCTTGGCACTCTTAGCGGGAGGAGGGGAGACCCAGTACTTC.

V usage is TRBV27 and J usage is TRBJ2-1; D is ambiguous. The CDR3 sequence is 16 residues long. Germline V gene sequence: CDR1 MNHEY, CDR2 SMNVEV (reference sequence). V was pared by 1 base and J by 0 bases, with 10 bases between. DNA of the CDR3: TGTGCCAGCAGTTTATGGTCCGCGCGCTCCTACAATGAGCAGTTCTTC. Translation: CASSLWSARSYNEQFF.

The rearrangement uses TRBV5-1 and TRBJ2-5, with TRBD2 matching 10 bases. This CDR3 is built from 15 residues. Losses at the gene ends were 4 bases for V and 5 bases for J; bases not matched to a gene: 8. Germline V gene sequence: CDR1 SGHRS, CDR2 YFSETQ. CDR3 in amino acids: CASSGSGGRSETQYF. The CDR3 nucleotides are TGCGCCAGCAGCGGTAGCGGGGGGCGTTCTGAGACCCAGTACTTC.

The DNA of the CDR3 is TGTGCCAGCAGCCTTCGGGCCCTCCCCATCAATGAGCAGTTCTTC. Protein sequence: CASSLRALPINEQFF. The V call is TRBV27, the J call TRBJ2-1; D unclear. CDR1 is MNHEY, CDR2 SMNVEV, per germline (reference sequence). CDR3 size: 15 residues. The V and J ends lost 6 bases and 6 bases respectively, with 18 bases between them.

The chain uses TRBV11-1 and TRBJ1-6; D unresolved. The germline V gene encodes CDR1 SGHAT and CDR2 FQDESV (reference sequence). Trimming took off 1 base at V and 10 bases at J, with 8 bases between the two ends. The CDR3 runs to 13 residues. As DNA, the CDR3 is TGTGCCAGCAGCTTAGTAGGAGGATCACCCCTCCACTTT. It is translated as CASSLVGGSPLHF.